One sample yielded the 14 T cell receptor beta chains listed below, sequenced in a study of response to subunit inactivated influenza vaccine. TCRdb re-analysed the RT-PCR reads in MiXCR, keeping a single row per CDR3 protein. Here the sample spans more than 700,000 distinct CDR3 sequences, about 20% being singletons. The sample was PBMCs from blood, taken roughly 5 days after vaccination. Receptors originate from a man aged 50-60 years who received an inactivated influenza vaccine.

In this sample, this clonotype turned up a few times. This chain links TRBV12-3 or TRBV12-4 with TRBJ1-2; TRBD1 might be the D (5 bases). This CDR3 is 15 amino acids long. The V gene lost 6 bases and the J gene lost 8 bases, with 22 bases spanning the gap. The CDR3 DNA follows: TGTGCCAGCAGCCATTCCGGGGCCGTAACGAGAGGCTACACCTTC. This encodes CASSHSGAVTRGYTF.

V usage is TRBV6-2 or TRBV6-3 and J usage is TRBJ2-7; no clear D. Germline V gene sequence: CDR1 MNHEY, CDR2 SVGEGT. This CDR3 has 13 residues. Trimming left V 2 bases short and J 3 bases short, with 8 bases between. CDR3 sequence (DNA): TGTGCCAGCAGTTACGGACGGATCTACGAGCAGTACTTC. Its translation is CASSYGRIYEQYF.

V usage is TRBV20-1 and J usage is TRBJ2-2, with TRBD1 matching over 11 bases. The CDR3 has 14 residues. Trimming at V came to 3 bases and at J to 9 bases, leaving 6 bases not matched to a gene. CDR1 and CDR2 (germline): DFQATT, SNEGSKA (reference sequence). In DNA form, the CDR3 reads TGCAGTGCTAGTGGGACAGGGGGAGGAAGGGAGCTGTTTTTT. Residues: CSASGTGGGRELFF.

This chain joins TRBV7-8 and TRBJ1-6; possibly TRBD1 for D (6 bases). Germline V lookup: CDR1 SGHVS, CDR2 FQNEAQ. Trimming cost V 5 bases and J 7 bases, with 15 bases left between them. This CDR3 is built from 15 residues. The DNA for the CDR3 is TGTGCCAGCAGCACTCAACAGGGCTTGAATTCACCCCTCCACTTT. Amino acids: CASSTQQGLNSPLHF.

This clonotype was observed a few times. The CDR3 spells CASSYRGLLETQYF. CDR3 nucleotides: TGTGCCAGCAGCTACAGGGGGCTCTTGGAGACCCAGTACTTC. This chain uses TRBV7-2 with TRBJ2-5; 9 bases align to TRBD1. J lost 5 bases, V lost 4 bases, and 5 bases had no gene match. This CDR3 is built from 14 residues. Germline V CDR1 and CDR2: SGHTA, FQGNSA. Filled out from reference TRBV7-2 and TRBJ2-5, the complete variable domain reads GAGVSQSPSNKVTEKGKDVELRCDPISGHTALYWYRQSLGQGLEFLIYFQGNSAPDKSGLPSDRFSAERTGGSVSTLTIQRTQQEDSAVYLCASSYRGLLETQYFGPGTRLLVL.

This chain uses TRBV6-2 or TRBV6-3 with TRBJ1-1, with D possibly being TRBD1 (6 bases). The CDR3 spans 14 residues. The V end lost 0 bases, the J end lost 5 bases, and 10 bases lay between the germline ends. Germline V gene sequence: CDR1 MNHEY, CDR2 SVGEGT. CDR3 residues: CASSYSRGQTEAFF. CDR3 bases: TGTGCCAGCAGTTACTCCCGGGGGCAAACTGAAGCTTTCTTT.

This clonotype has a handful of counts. CDR3 DNA: TGCAGCGCCCTATCTGGGGCCAACGTCCTGACTTTC. Residues: CSALSGANVLTF. The chain combines TRBV29-1 with TRBJ2-6; D is unclear. The CDR3 extends over 12 amino acids. Germline CDR1 is SQVTM and CDR2 is ANQGSEA. V lost 7 bases to trimming and J lost 1 base, with 5 bases between them.

CDR3 sequence: CAWSFSSSTDTQYF. As DNA, the CDR3 is TGTGCCTGGAGTTTCAGCTCTAGCACAGATACGCAGTATTTT. The rearrangement uses TRBV30 and TRBJ2-3; no definite D call. Trimming cost V 2 bases and J 0 bases, with 9 bases left between them. The CDR3 sequence is 14 residues long. The germline CDR1 and CDR2 sequences are GTSNPN and SVGIG (reference sequence).

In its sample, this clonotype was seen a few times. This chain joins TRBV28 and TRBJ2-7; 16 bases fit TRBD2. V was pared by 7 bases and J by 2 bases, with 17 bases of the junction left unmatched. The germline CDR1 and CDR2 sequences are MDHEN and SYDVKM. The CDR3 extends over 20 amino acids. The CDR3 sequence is CASNVLGTSGRAQGTYEQYF. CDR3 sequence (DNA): TGTGCCAGCAACGTCTTGGGGACTAGCGGGAGGGCCCAGGGGACCTACGAGCAGTACTTC.

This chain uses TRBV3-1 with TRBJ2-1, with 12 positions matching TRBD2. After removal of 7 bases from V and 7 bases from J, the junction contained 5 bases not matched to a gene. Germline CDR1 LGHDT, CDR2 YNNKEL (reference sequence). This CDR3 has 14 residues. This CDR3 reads CASKTSGGKNEQFF. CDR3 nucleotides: TGTGCCAGCAAGACTAGCGGGGGAAAGAATGAGCAGTTCTTC.

The CDR3 coding sequence is TGTGCCAGCAGCCAACCCTCCTACGAGCAGTACTTC. This encodes CASSQPSYEQYF. This chain connects TRBV3-1 to TRBJ2-7, with unresolved D. The CDR3 totals 12 residues. Germline V lookup: CDR1 LGHDT, CDR2 YNNKEL (reference sequence). Deletions cut 2 bases from V and 0 bases from J, with 2 bases between.

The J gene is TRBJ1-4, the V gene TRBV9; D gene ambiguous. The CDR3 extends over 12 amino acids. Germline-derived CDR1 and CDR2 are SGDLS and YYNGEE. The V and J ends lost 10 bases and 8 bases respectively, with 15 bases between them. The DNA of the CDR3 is TGTGCCTCAGGTGGATCTCGCGAAAAACTGTTTTTT. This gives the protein CASGGSREKLFF.

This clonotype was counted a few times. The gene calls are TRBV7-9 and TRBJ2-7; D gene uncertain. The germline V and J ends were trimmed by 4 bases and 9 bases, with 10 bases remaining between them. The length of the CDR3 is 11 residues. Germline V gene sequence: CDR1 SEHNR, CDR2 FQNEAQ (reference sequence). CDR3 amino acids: CASSSGPVQYF. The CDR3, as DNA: TGTGCCAGCAGCTCCGGCCCCGTGCAGTACTTC.

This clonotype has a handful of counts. The CDR3 loop is CATRQSRSAETQYF. As DNA, the CDR3 is TGTGCCACGCGTCAGAGTCGCTCCGCAGAGACCCAGTACTTC. The chain links TRBV19 to TRBJ2-5; D unclear. CDR3 length: 14 residues. V was shortened by 10 bases and J by 4 bases, with 19 bases between the two germline ends. Germline-derived CDR1 and CDR2 are LNHDA and SQIVND (reference sequence).